This entry lists 11 T cell receptor beta chains sequenced from one sample in a study of T cells in Graves' hyperthyroidism and ophthalmopathy (dated by TCRdb to between 2018 and 2020). Receptors were amplified or captured by multiplex PCR. Sequencing was performed on an Illumina HiSeq 2000. Amplification of TCR beta CDR3 regions was carried out from RNA transcripts. The TCR CDR3 was subjected to a first round of RT-PCR using the HTBI primer set and the Qiagen OneStep RT-PCR kit. Using fastp trimming at Q25 and MiXCR clonotype assembly, TCRdb reanalyzed the public sequencing data and kept in-frame beta chains. Rows merge per CDR3 protein into single entries with the most common DNA and genes. Within this sample are fewer than 750,000 distinct CDR3 sequences, with around 13% of them counted one time only. The top ten hold about 12% of the sample. Material: blood. Every receptor here comes from a woman aged 45 to 65 with Graves' ophthalmopathy.

In its sample, this clonotype was seen many times. This chain joins TRBV10-3 and TRBJ2-2; 7 bases are a match to TRBD2. The CDR3 is 15 amino acids. Per germline, CDR1 ENHRY and CDR2 SYGVKD. V lost 4 bases, J lost 3 bases, and 5 bases stayed unmatched. CDR3 loop: CAISVGLADTGELFF. CDR3 coding DNA: TGTGCCATCAGTGTAGGCCTAGCGGACACCGGGGAGCTGTTTTTT.

This clonotype was observed many times. The CDR3 DNA sequence: TGTGCCAGCAGTGCCCGGGTCCAGAGGGGGCATGAGCAGTTCTTC. It yields the protein CASSARVQRGHEQFF. The chain carries TRBV6-2 or TRBV6-3 and TRBJ2-1; 7 bases are a match to TRBD1. The CDR3 consists of 15 residues. Trimming took 5 bases from V and 8 from J; bases not matched to a gene: 12. CDR1 and CDR2 (germline): MNHEY, SVGEGT.

This clonotype was seen only a few times. This CDR3 is CASSALAGGLIYNEQFF. The CDR3 DNA follows: TGTGCCAGCAGCGCCCTAGCGGGAGGCCTTATCTACAATGAGCAGTTCTTC. The chain recombines TRBV7-2 with TRBJ2-1; the match to TRBD2 covers 11 bases. V shed 5 bases and J 3 bases; nucleotides not matched to a gene: 9. CDR3 length: 17 amino acids. Germline V gene lookup returns CDR1 SGHTA and CDR2 FQGNSA.

As concerns this clonotype: This sequence may be a read error, since a much larger clone differs from it by one base. This sequence joins TRBV9 and TRBJ2-7, with a tentative D call TRBD1 (6 bases). Trimming left V 4 bases short and J 0 bases short, with 11 bases between. This CDR3 comprises 14 residues. Germline V lookup: CDR1 SGDLS, CDR2 YYNGEE. The chain's CDR3 is CASSIEQGSYEQYF. DNA of the CDR3: TGTGCCAGCAGCATAGAACAGGGCTCCTACGAGCAGTACTTC.

The V gene is TRBV20-1, the J gene TRBJ2-5; TRBD1 matches 10 bases. V lost 5 bases and J lost 2; bases outside the gene matches: 5. The CDR3 consists of 14 residues. Looked up from germline, CDR1 is DFQATT and CDR2 is SNEGSKA (reference sequence). The CDR3 here is CSAGQGGAQETQYF. CDR3 nucleotide sequence: TGCAGTGCTGGACAGGGGGGAGCGCAAGAGACCCAGTACTTC.

This clonotype was counted ten times or more. The chain links TRBV20-1 to TRBJ2-2; TRBD2 is a possible D gene (6 bases). V lost 3 bases and J 2 bases, leaving 13 bases between the germline ends. The germline V gene encodes CDR1 DFQATT and CDR2 SNEGSKA (reference sequence). This CDR3 is built from 15 residues. This CDR3 is CSAREGQVNTGELFF. As DNA, the CDR3 is TGCAGTGCTAGGGAGGGCCAGGTCAACACCGGGGAGCTGTTTTTT.

This clonotype has a count of ten or more. CDR3 nucleotide sequence: TGTGCCAGCAGTTACGAAGGGACAGGGGGCTATGGCTACACCTTC. It specifies CASSYEGTGGYGYTF. This chain joins TRBV6-6 and TRBJ1-2; 11 nucleotides align to TRBD1. From germline, CDR1 is MNHNY and CDR2 SVGAGI (reference sequence). The CDR3 totals 15 residues. Unmatched junction bases numbered 3, after V lost 2 bases and J lost 4 bases.

This clonotype was detected many times. The genes are TRBV24-1 and TRBJ2-5; TRBD1 matches 7 bases. This CDR3 region has 15 residues. Germline V gene sequence: CDR1 KGHDR, CDR2 SFDVKD. V was clipped by 3 bases and J by 5 bases; unmatched bases: 8. The CDR3 DNA is TGTGCCACCAGTGATACTGGACAGGTGATGGAGACCCAGTACTTC. As protein: CATSDTGQVMETQYF.

This clonotype was seen at least ten times. V and J are TRBV2 and TRBJ1-1; D possibly corresponds to TRBD1 (5 bases). The CDR3 has 13 amino acids. Germline CDR1 reads SNHLY; CDR2 reads FYNNEI. Deletions cut 4 bases from V and 6 bases from J, with 12 bases between. This chain's CDR3 is CASSAGTFAEAFF. CDR3 bases: TGTGCCAGCAGTGCAGGGACTTTCGCTGAAGCTTTCTTT.

The J gene is TRBJ2-1, the V gene TRBV9; 7 nucleotides agree with TRBD2. Germline values: CDR1 SGDLS, CDR2 YYNGEE. The CDR3 has 16 residues. Trimming took 5 bases from V and 3 from J; bases not matched to a gene: 11. This CDR3 reads CASSLLAGVGYNEQFF. In DNA, the CDR3 is TGTGCCAGCAGTTTATTGGCGGGAGTGGGCTACAATGAGCAGTTCTTC.

This clonotype occurred a few times. Being one base from a much bigger clone, this may be a read error. It is unclear where the CDR3 begins or ends on the DNA, so no DNA is shown, and the CDR3 is as TCRdb lists it. The chain uses TRBV20-1 and TRBJ1-2. Germline values: CDR1 DFQATT, CDR2 SNEGSKA (reference sequence). The CDR3 region is 12 residues in length, termini included. The chain's CDR3 is CSARNRNYGCTF.